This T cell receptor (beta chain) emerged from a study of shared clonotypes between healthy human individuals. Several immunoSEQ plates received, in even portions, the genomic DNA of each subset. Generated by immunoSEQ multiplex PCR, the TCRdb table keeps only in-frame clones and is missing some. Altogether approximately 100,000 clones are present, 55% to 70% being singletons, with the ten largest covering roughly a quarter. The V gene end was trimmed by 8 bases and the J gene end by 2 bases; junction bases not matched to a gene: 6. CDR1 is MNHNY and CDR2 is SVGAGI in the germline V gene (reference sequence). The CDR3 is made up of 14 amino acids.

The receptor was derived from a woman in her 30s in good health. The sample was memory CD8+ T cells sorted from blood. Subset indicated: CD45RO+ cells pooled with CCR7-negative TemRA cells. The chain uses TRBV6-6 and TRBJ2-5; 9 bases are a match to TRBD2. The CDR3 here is CASPGTSTQETQYF. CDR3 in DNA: TGTGCCAGCCCCGGGACTAGCACTCAAGAGACCCAGTACTTC.